The T cell receptor beta chain under discussion was sequenced for a study of blood T cell repertoires in COVID-19. Study information: Samples taken during acute and convalescent COVID-19 were collected in the United States, Italy and Spain. T cells, B-cell-depleted T cells, or PBMCs provided the cDNA or gDNA that served as material.

V lost 2 bases, J lost 5 bases, and 8 bases stayed unmatched. CDR3 length equals 14 residues. Looked up from germline, CDR1 is GTSNPN and CDR2 is SVGIG (reference sequence). Per the study methods: Amplification of reference gene primers was used by the study to estimate nucleated cell counts. Assay used: immunoSEQ multiplex PCR; TCRdb lists only in-frame clones, some missing. Clonal size and the V and J genes are those of that table, whereas D and trimming came from the DNA. The sample shows around 300,000 clones, around four fifths of them seen only once. Sequencing was performed on peripheral blood. This clonotype was sampled from a woman in her forties or fifties who had recovered from COVID-19. This chain links TRBV30 with TRBJ1-1; the match to TRBD1 covers 7 bases. The CDR3 DNA follows: TGTGCCTGGAGTTGGGACAGCCTGGGGACTGAAGCTTTCTTT. This codes for CAWSWDSLGTEAFF.